These 10 T cell receptor beta chains share one sample of origin, sequenced in a study of T-cell reconstitution after alpha-beta-depleted transplantation in children. Unique molecular identifiers featured in how the TCRbeta library was prepared. TCRdb reanalysed the PCR reads using MiXCR and keeps one entry per CDR3 protein. Among approximately 590,000 distinct CDR3 sequences listed, over 9.5% were seen once. The sample here was PBMCs from the stem cell graft donor, taken from the stem cell graft. These receptors all stem from a human donor who donated a stem cell graft to a child with acute myeloid leukemia.

This clonotype has more than one count but fewer than ten. This chain uses TRBV20-1 with TRBJ2-1, with 12 nucleotides matching TRBD2. The CDR3 totals 14 residues. Germline V gene data show CDR1 as DFQATT and CDR2 as SNEGSKA (reference sequence). V lost 5 bases to trimming and J lost 10 bases; unmatched junction nucleotides: 9. This CDR3 is CSAGGLAGLEEQFF. In nucleotides, the CDR3 is TGCAGTGCTGGGGGACTAGCGGGTCTGGAGGAGCAGTTCTTC.

This clonotype occurred many times. V is TRBV29-1 and J is TRBJ2-5, with TRBD1 matching 9 bases. The CDR3 is 12 amino acids. Per the germline V gene, CDR1 is SQVTM and CDR2 is ANQGSEA. The V segment lost 4 bases and the J segment 5 bases; nucleotides outside the gene matches: 2. The CDR3 DNA follows: TGCAGCGTTGTAGGGACAGGGGAGACCCAGTACTTC. Translating gives CSVVGTGETQYF. The full variable domain, in which reference TRBV29-1 and TRBJ2-5 provide the parts outside the CDR3, is SAVISQKPSRDICQRGTSLTIQCQVDSQVTMMFWYRQQPGQSLTLIATANQGSEATYESGFVIDKFPISRPNLTFSTLTVSNMSPEDSSIYLCSVVGTGETQYFGPGTRLLVL.

This clonotype has at least ten counts. The V and J genes are TRBV29-1 and TRBJ2-5; D perhaps matches TRBD1 (5 bases). CDR1 and CDR2 (germline): SQVTM, ANQGSEA. This CDR3 region has 15 residues. Trimming took off 6 bases at V and 2 bases at J, with 19 bases between the two ends. CDR3: CSVFLRGRGQETQYF. The DNA of the CDR3 is TGCAGCGTCTTCTTAAGGGGAAGGGGACAAGAGACCCAGTACTTC.

This clonotype was counted between two and nine times. V and J are TRBV20-1 and TRBJ1-5, with D perhaps matching TRBD1 (5 bases). The germline V gene has CDR1 DFQATT and CDR2 SNEGSKA (reference sequence). The CDR3 sequence is 19 residues long. Trimming left V 5 bases short and J 0 bases short, with 26 bases between. CDR3 in amino acids: CSAGNRGLSGAYSNQPQHF. As DNA, the CDR3 is TGCAGTGCTGGAAATCGCGGGCTTAGCGGGGCCTATAGCAATCAGCCCCAGCATTTT.

This clonotype has a handful of counts. The CDR3 loop is CASTEREGETQYF. CDR3 nucleotide sequence: TGTGCCAGCACCGAGCGGGAGGGAGAGACCCAGTACTTC. The J gene is TRBJ2-5, the V gene TRBV2; 10 bases fit TRBD2. The CDR3 has 13 amino acids. Germline CDR1 reads SNHLY; CDR2 reads FYNNEI. The junction had 3 bases not matched to a gene; V was cut back by 7 bases and J by 4 bases.

At least ten counts were recorded for this clonotype. V usage is TRBV5-1 and J usage is TRBJ2-1, with TRBD1 identical over 11 bases. Trimming took 6 bases from V and 8 from J; bases not matched to a gene: 4. In germline, CDR1 is SGHRS, CDR2 YFSETQ. This CDR3 comprises 13 residues. In nucleotides, the CDR3 is TGCGCCAGCACGGGACAGGGGGGCTATGAGCAGTTCTTC. Translation gives CASTGQGGYEQFF.

V usage is TRBV10-3 and J usage is TRBJ2-7; D is possibly TRBD2 (6 bases). The germline V gene has CDR1 ENHRY and CDR2 SYGVKD. Trimming removed 8 bases at V and 0 bases at J, with 14 bases between. The CDR3 runs to 14 residues. CDR3 residues: CAISLDYRSYEQYF. CDR3 nucleotide sequence: TGTGCCATCTCCCTGGACTACCGCTCCTACGAGCAGTACTTC.

The chain links TRBV30 to TRBJ2-7, with D tentatively TRBD2 (5 bases). Germline CDR1 and CDR2: GTSNPN and SVGIG (reference sequence). The CDR3 extends over 14 amino acids. V was clipped by 5 bases and J by 1 base, with 15 bases between them. In DNA, the CDR3 is TGTGCCTGGGGAAAGAATCGGAGGTCCTACGAGCAGTACTTC. Translation: CAWGKNRRSYEQYF. Using reference TRBV30 and TRBJ2-7 for the parts outside the CDR3, the full variable domain is SQTIHQWPATLVQPVGSPLSLECTVEGTSNPNLYWYRQAAGRGLQLLFYSVGIGQISSEVPQNLSASRPQDRQFILSSKKLLLSDSGFYLCAWGKNRRSYEQYFGPGTRLTVT.

This clonotype was observed many times. V usage is TRBV20-1 and J usage is TRBJ2-7; no definite D call. V was pared by 4 bases and J by 2 bases, with 12 bases between. In germline, CDR1 is DFQATT, CDR2 SNEGSKA (reference sequence). This CDR3 comprises 13 residues. The DNA of the CDR3 is TGCAGTGCTAATGTGGCGTCCCCCTACGAGCAGTACTTC. Translating gives CSANVASPYEQYF.

V is TRBV7-9 and J is TRBJ2-3, with 10 bases lining up with TRBD1. The CDR3 contains 17 residues. The V segment lost 6 bases and the J segment 6 bases; nucleotides outside the gene matches: 15. Germline CDR1 and CDR2: SEHNR and FQNEAQ (reference sequence). Written as DNA, the CDR3 is TGTGCCAGCAGTTCCGGGACAGGGGCCACCTGGGTGGATACGCAGTATTTT. Protein product: CASSSGTGATWVDTQYF.